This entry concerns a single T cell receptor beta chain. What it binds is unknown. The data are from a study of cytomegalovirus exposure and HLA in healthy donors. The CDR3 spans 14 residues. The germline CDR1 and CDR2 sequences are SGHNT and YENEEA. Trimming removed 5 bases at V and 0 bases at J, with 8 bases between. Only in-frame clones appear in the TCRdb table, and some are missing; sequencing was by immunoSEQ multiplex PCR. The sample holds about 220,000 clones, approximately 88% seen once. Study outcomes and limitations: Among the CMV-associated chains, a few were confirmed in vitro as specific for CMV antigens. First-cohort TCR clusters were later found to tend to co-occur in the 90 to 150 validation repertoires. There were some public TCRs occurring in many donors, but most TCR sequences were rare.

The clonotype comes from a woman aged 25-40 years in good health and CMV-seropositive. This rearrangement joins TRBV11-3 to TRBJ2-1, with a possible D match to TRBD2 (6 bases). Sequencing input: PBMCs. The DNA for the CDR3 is TGTGCCAGCAGCCCGGGGGACTCCTACAATGAGCAGTTCTTC. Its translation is CASSPGDSYNEQFF.